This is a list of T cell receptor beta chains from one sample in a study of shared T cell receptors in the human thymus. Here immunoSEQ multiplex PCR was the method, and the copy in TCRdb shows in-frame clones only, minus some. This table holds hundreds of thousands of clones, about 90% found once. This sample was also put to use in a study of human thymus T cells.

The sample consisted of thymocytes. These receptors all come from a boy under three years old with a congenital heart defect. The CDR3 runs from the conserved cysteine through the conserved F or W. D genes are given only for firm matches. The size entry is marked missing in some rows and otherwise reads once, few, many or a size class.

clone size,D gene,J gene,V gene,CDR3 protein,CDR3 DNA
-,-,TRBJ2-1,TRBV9,CASIDRFNNEQFF,TGTGCCAGCATCGACAGGTTTAACAATGAGCAGTTCTTC
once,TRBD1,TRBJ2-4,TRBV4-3,CASSQEAPDRGGENIQYF,TGCGCCAGCAGCCAAGAAGCCCCAGACAGGGGAGGCGAAAACATTCAGTACTTC
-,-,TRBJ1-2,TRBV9,CASSPPSGRGDYGYTF,TGTGCCAGCAGCCCCCCGTCCGGCAGGGGAGACTATGGCTACACCTTC
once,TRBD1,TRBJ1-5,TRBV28,CASSFELGLRRGQAVKPSNQPQHF,TGTGCCAGCAGTTTTGAGCTTGGGCTGAGGAGAGGACAGGCTGTAAAACCTAGCAATCAGCCCCAGCATTTT
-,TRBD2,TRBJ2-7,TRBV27,CASSLRLAGYGSEQYF,TGTGCCAGCAGTTTACGACTAGCGGGATATGGGTCCGAGCAGTACTTC
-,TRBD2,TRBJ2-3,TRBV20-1,CSGTSGDTQYF,TGCAGTGGGACTAGCGGGGATACGCAGTATTTT
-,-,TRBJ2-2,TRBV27,CASRDLQRAGELFF,TGTGCCAGCAGGGACCTACAGCGGGCCGGGGAGCTGTTTTTT
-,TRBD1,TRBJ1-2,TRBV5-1,CASSPEGTGTFYGYTF,TGCGCCAGCAGCCCGGAAGGGACAGGGACCTTCTATGGCTACACCTTC
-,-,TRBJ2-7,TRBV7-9,CASSSYSDLPGHYSYEQYF,TGTGCCAGCAGCTCTTATAGTGACTTGCCGGGACATTACTCCTACGAGCAGTACTTC
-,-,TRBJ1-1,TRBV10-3,CAIRWGVGEAFF,TGTGCCATCAGGTGGGGGGTTGGAGAAGCTTTCTTT
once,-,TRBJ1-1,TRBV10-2,CASSGEEKNTEAFF,TGCGCCAGCAGTGGAGAGGAAAAGAACACTGAAGCTTTCTTT
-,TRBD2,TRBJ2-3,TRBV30,CAWRQTSGGPYFTDTQYF,TGTGCCTGGAGACAGACTAGCGGGGGGCCGTATTTTACAGATACGCAGTATTTT